One and the same sample provided the 27 T cell receptor beta chains below, sequenced in a study of T cell changes during pregnancy in multiple sclerosis. The data were produced by immunoSEQ multiplex PCR, yet TCRdb's version contains in-frame clones alone and is incomplete. The sample comprises nearly 80,000 clones, roughly nine tenths of which are singletons, and 0.21% rests with the top ten. The sample consisted of CD4+ T cells from peripheral blood mononuclear cells, taken before pregnancy. Receptors were obtained from a female donor with multiple sclerosis, enrolled in a pregnancy study.

V is TRBV28 and J is TRBJ1-2, with 7 positions matching TRBD1. Germline V gene lookup returns CDR1 MDHEN and CDR2 SYDVKM. Trimming at V came to 3 bases and at J to 1 base, leaving 11 bases not matched to a gene. The CDR3 is 17 amino acids. CDR3 residues: CASSFRGRPFFNYGYTF. Here the CDR3 DNA reads TGTGCCAGCAGTTTTAGGGGGCGCCCTTTCTTTAACTATGGCTACACCTTC.

The chain couples TRBV6-1 to TRBJ2-5; weak D call: TRBD2 (5 bases). The CDR3 is 16 residues long. Germline CDR1 MNHNS, CDR2 SASEGT. Between the trimmed V and J ends, which lost 0 bases and 4 bases, there was a span of 15 bases. The CDR3 reads CASSEAEAYIGETQYF. The CDR3 DNA reads as TGTGCCAGCAGTGAAGCGGAGGCGTATATCGGAGAGACCCAGTACTTC.

The V gene is TRBV7-6, the J gene TRBJ2-2, with D possibly TRBD2 on 7 matching bases. Germline CDR1 is SGHVS and CDR2 is FNYEAQ. Trimming pared 5 bases from V and 6 bases from J, leaving 19 bases between. The length of the CDR3 is 16 residues. This CDR3 is CASSGVGGRISGELFF. The CDR3 coding sequence is TGTGCCAGCAGCGGCGTGGGGGGGCGGATATCCGGGGAGCTGTTTTTT.

V gene TRBV28 combines with J gene TRBJ2-3; maybe TRBD2 (5 bases). Germline lookup yields CDR1 MDHEN and CDR2 SYDVKM. The CDR3 loop spans 13 amino acids. V lost 5 bases, J lost 4 bases, and 10 bases lay in between. The CDR3 is CASSKGVSDTQYF. The CDR3 DNA follows: TGTGCCAGCAGTAAGGGAGTTTCAGATACGCAGTATTTT.

DNA of the CDR3: TGTGCCTGGAGTGCTGCGACACTGAACACTGAAGCTTTCTTT. Its translation: CAWSAATLNTEAFF. The chain links TRBV30 to TRBJ1-1; D is ambiguous. From germline, CDR1 is GTSNPN and CDR2 SVGIG (reference sequence). CDR3 length equals 14 residues. Trimming took off 1 base at V and 0 bases at J, with 9 bases between the two ends.

The chain carries TRBV27 and TRBJ2-1, with D possibly being TRBD2 (5 bases). The CDR3 is made up of 12 amino acids. V was trimmed by 4 bases and J by 8 bases, leaving 9 bases between them. In germline, CDR1 is MNHEY, CDR2 SMNVEV (reference sequence). CDR3 DNA sequence: TGTGCCAGCAGTTCTGGGAGAGATGAGCAGTTCTTC. Amino acid sequence: CASSSGRDEQFF.

V gene TRBV7-2 combines with J gene TRBJ2-7; TRBD2 agrees at 12 bases. Germline assignment: CDR1 SGHTA and CDR2 FQGNSA. The CDR3 is 15 amino acids. V gave up 1 base and J gave up 3 bases; unmatched junction bases: 1. CDR3 in DNA: TGTGCCAGCAGCTTAGGACTAGCGGGAGTCTACGAGCAGTACTTC. Protein sequence: CASSLGLAGVYEQYF. Full variable domain (rest looked up from reference TRBV7-2 and TRBJ2-7): GAGVSQSPSNKVTEKGKDVELRCDPISGHTALYWYRQSLGQGLEFLIYFQGNSAPDKSGLPSDRFSAERTGGSVSTLTIQRTQQEDSAVYLCASSLGLAGVYEQYFGPGTRLTVT.

This clone was recorded only once. The rearrangement joins TRBV6-6 to TRBJ1-6, with 7 nucleotides matching TRBD1. The junction had 9 bases not matched to a gene; V was cut back by 2 bases and J by 17 bases. Germline V gives CDR1 MNHNY, CDR2 SVGAGI (reference sequence). CDR3 length: 13 amino acids. DNA for the CDR3: TGTGCCAGCAGTTACCGAGGGACAGAAGGGATCCACTTT. It encodes CASSYRGTEGIHF.

This chain connects TRBV30 to TRBJ2-1; D is perhaps TRBD2 (7 bases). This CDR3 contains 14 residues. Germline CDR1 is GTSNPN and CDR2 is SVGIG (reference sequence). The V end lost 2 bases, the J end lost 5 bases, and 13 bases lay between the germline ends. The DNA of the CDR3 is TGTGCCTGGAGTAGGGGGGGGGTGAACAATGAGCAGTTCTTC. It codes for CAWSRGGVNNEQFF. Full variable domain (outside the CDR3, taken from reference TRBV30 and TRBJ2-1): SQTIHQWPATLVQPVGSPLSLECTVEGTSNPNLYWYRQAAGRGLQLLFYSVGIGQISSEVPQNLSASRPQDRQFILSSKKLLLSDSGFYLCAWSRGGVNNEQFFGPGTRLTVL.

V usage is TRBV7-9 and J usage is TRBJ2-3; a possible D gene is TRBD1 (5 bases). The CDR3 is made up of 17 amino acids. V shed 2 bases and J shed 2 bases, with 17 bases lying between them. Germline CDR1 SEHNR, CDR2 FQNEAQ (reference sequence). CDR3 in DNA: TGTGCCAGCAGCTTACCCCCGACAGACTTCCACACAGATACGCAGTATTTT. Protein sequence: CASSLPPTDFHTDTQYF.

The chain employs TRBV25-1 and TRBJ1-4; 8 bases are a match to TRBD1. This CDR3 spans 14 amino acids. Germline CDR1 reads MGHDK; CDR2 reads SYGVNS. The ends lost 5 bases at V and 7 bases at J; junction bases unmatched: 6. The CDR3 region is CASSQDRVIEKLFF. In DNA, the CDR3 is TGTGCCAGCAGTCAGGACAGGGTGATTGAAAAACTGTTTTTT. Filled out from reference TRBV25-1 and TRBJ1-4, the complete variable domain reads EADIYQTPRYLVIGTGKKITLECSQTMGHDKMYWYQQDPGMELHLIHYSYGVNSTEKGDLSSESTVSRIRTEHFPLTLESARPSHTSQYLCASSQDRVIEKLFFGSGTQLSVL.

The V and J genes are TRBV4-2 and TRBJ2-7; 14 nucleotides align to TRBD2. CDR3 size: 15 residues. The J segment lost 2 bases and the V segment lost 4 bases, leaving 1 base of the junction unmatched. Germline V gives CDR1 LGHNA, CDR2 YNFKEQ. The CDR3 bases are TGTGCCAGCAGCCCGGGACTAGCGGGGGCCTACGAGCAGTACTTC. Its protein is CASSPGLAGAYEQYF.

The chain uses TRBV2 and TRBJ2-2; TRBD1 matches at 9 bases. The CDR3 runs to 17 residues. The J segment lost 1 base and the V segment lost 5 bases, leaving 8 bases of the junction unmatched. CDR1 and CDR2 (germline): SNHLY, FYNNEI. CDR3 loop: CASSPLQDRGNTGELFF. The DNA of the CDR3 is TGTGCCAGCAGTCCCCTCCAGGACAGGGGGAACACCGGGGAGCTGTTTTTT.

The rearrangement links TRBV2 to TRBJ2-1; unclear D gene. The CDR3 is 11 amino acids. Germline V gives CDR1 SNHLY, CDR2 FYNNEI. V lost 8 bases and J lost 4, with 6 bases in between. The CDR3 loop reads CASHGYNEQFF. The CDR3 DNA reads as TGTGCCAGCCACGGGTACAATGAGCAGTTCTTC.

This clone was found a few times. This chain uses TRBV28 with TRBJ1-3; TRBD1 aligns across 10 bases. Germline assignment: CDR1 MDHEN and CDR2 SYDVKM. V gave up 2 bases and J gave up 6 bases; unmatched junction bases: 10. CDR3 length equals 17 residues. This chain's CDR3 is CASSLAGDRGALNTIYF. CDR3 nucleotide sequence: TGTGCCAGCAGTTTAGCCGGGGACAGGGGAGCGTTAAACACCATATATTTT.

The V gene is TRBV6-1, the J gene TRBJ1-5; D unresolved. With 4 bases removed from V and 5 bases from J, the gap between germline ends came to 9 bases. Per the germline V gene, CDR1 is MNHNS and CDR2 is SASEGT. The CDR3 consists of 13 residues. The CDR3 bases are TGTGCCAGCAGTGTATTCCGGGATCAGCCCCAGCATTTT. This encodes CASSVFRDQPQHF.

The chain couples TRBV6-1 to TRBJ1-1, with D hard to call. Trimming cost V 3 bases and J 6 bases, with 14 bases left between them. Germline lookup yields CDR1 MNHNS and CDR2 SASEGT. The CDR3 contains 14 residues. The CDR3 region has the DNA TGTGCCAGCAGTGAGGTATTGGGCTTTGCTGAAGCTTTCTTT. Protein sequence: CASSEVLGFAEAFF.

CDR3 DNA sequence: TGCGCCAGCAGTGACGGGACTAGCGGGAGGGCAGATACGCAGTATTTT. Translation gives CASSDGTSGRADTQYF. The V gene is TRBV10-1, the J gene TRBJ2-3, with TRBD2 identical over 16 bases. Germline-derived CDR1 and CDR2 are WNHNN and SYGVQD (reference sequence). CDR3 length: 16 amino acids. J was trimmed by 4 bases and V by 3 bases; bases with no gene match: 1.

The rearrangement joins TRBV27 to TRBJ1-2; 11 bases are a match to TRBD1. Germline V gene lookup returns CDR1 MNHEY and CDR2 SMNVEV (reference sequence). V shed 6 bases and J 7 bases; nucleotides not matched to a gene: 13. The CDR3 has 16 residues. CDR3 sequence: CASSFRNTGQGGGYTF. CDR3 nucleotides: TGTGCCAGCAGCTTCCGAAACACGGGACAGGGGGGTGGCTACACCTTC.

This rearrangement joins TRBV5-1 to TRBJ1-6; 9 bases map to TRBD1. CDR1 SGHRS and CDR2 YFSETQ come from the germline V gene. V dropped 3 bases and J dropped 9; count of bases not matched to a gene: 7. The CDR3 totals 15 residues. The CDR3 DNA sequence: TGCGCCAGCAGCTCAACCGGGACAGGGATTTCACCCCTCCACTTT. This translates into CASSSTGTGISPLHF.

In its sample, this clone was seen once. V gene TRBV27 combines with J gene TRBJ1-5; TRBD1 matches at 8 bases. The germline V gene encodes CDR1 MNHEY and CDR2 SMNVEV (reference sequence). The CDR3 has 16 residues. The V and J ends lost 4 bases and 2 bases, in that order; junction bases with no gene match: 7. This chain's CDR3 is CASSSRTGLGNQPQHF. Here the CDR3 DNA reads TGTGCCAGCAGTTCCCGGACAGGGCTGGGCAATCAGCCCCAGCATTTT.

V and J are TRBV15 and TRBJ1-2, with a tentative D call TRBD1 (5 bases). The CDR3 extends over 14 amino acids. Per germline, CDR1 LNHNV and CDR2 YYDKDF (reference sequence). V was pared by 0 bases and J by 4 bases, with 9 bases between. The CDR3 protein is CATSRDGGGYGYTF. CDR3 DNA: TGTGCCACCAGCAGAGATGGGGGGGGCTATGGCTACACCTTC.

The J gene is TRBJ1-1, the V gene TRBV6-6; TRBD1 matches at 7 bases. The CDR3 is 14 residues long. J gave up 6 bases and V 6 bases, and 10 bases lay outside the gene matches. From germline, CDR1 is MNHNY and CDR2 SVGAGI (reference sequence). The CDR3 nucleotides are TGTGCCAGCAGCCCGACAGGGCCTGAGGCTGAAGCTTTCTTT. This gives the protein CASSPTGPEAEAFF.

The V gene is TRBV5-4, the J gene TRBJ1-2; D may be TRBD1 (5 bases). The CDR3 has 13 residues. Germline CDR1 reads SGHNT; CDR2 reads YYREEE (reference sequence). The ends were cut back, 4 bases at V and 4 bases at J, with 11 bases in the middle. The CDR3 DNA is TGTGCCAGCAGCCGGGGAGGGACCTATGGCTACACCTTC. Translating it yields CASSRGGTYGYTF.

The chain links TRBV9 to TRBJ1-6, with TRBD1 matching over 10 bases. The junction had 6 bases not matched to a gene; V was cut back by 4 bases and J by 8 bases. The CDR3 sequence is 15 residues long. Germline values: CDR1 SGDLS, CDR2 YYNGEE. CDR3 sequence (DNA): TGTGCCAGCAGCCTAAGGGACAGGGGTTATTCACCCCTCCACTTT. Its protein is CASSLRDRGYSPLHF.

The chain combines TRBV7-8 with TRBJ2-1; the D is unclear. The CDR3 runs 11 residues. Trimming removed 5 bases from V and 6 bases from J, with 5 bases in between. Germline V gene lookup returns CDR1 SGHVS and CDR2 FQNEAQ. This CDR3 is CASSPGNEQFF. In nucleotides, the CDR3 is TGTGCCAGCAGCCCAGGCAATGAGCAGTTCTTC.

The chain carries TRBV30 and TRBJ2-7; D gene ambiguous. Trimming removed 0 bases at V and 5 bases at J, with 8 bases between. There are 12 residues in the CDR3. Germline V CDR1 and CDR2: GTSNPN, SVGIG (reference sequence). The CDR3: CAWSVAPHEQYF. DNA of the CDR3: TGTGCCTGGAGTGTGGCTCCACACGAGCAGTACTTC.